This T cell receptor (beta chain) was identified during a study of Tregs in tolerant kidney transplant recipients. This CDR3 is 13 amino acids long. V lost 4 bases and J 4 bases, leaving 8 bases between the germline ends. Germline loops: CDR1 SGHRS, CDR2 YFSETQ. Clones were sequenced by immunoSEQ multiplex PCR, and TCRdb holds only the in-frame ones, with some missing. The table has some 20,000 clones, less than 70% seen once. About this clone itself: Antigen unknown.

The gene calls are TRBV5-1 and TRBJ1-4; D ambiguous. This receptor was taken from a human donor in good health. Sequences were obtained from Tregs from blood cultured with allogeneic cells. The CDR3 region is CASSRQDNEKLFF. The DNA of the CDR3 is TGCGCCAGCAGCAGGCAGGATAATGAAAAACTGTTTTTT.